One sample yielded the 14 T cell receptor beta chains listed below, sequenced in a study of blood T cell repertoires in COVID-19. The table came from immunoSEQ multiplex PCR; TCRdb's copy has only in-frame clones and leaves some out. The top ten clones hold around 4.5% of a sample with about 250,000 clones, 80% to 90% of them seen once. The sequencing input was PBMCs or T cells enriched from blood (not recorded which). The receptors originated from a young woman who had recovered from COVID-19.

The chain carries TRBV18 and TRBJ1-4, with 9 nucleotides matching TRBD1. Germline CDR1 is KGHSH and CDR2 is LQKENI. V trimming: 4 bases; J trimming: 0 bases; junction bases outside the gene matches: 3. The CDR3 is 16 residues long. The CDR3 here is CASSRTGASTNEKLFF. Here the CDR3 DNA reads TGTGCCAGCTCACGGACAGGGGCCTCAACTAATGAAAAACTGTTTTTT. Variable domain in full (rest from reference TRBV18 and TRBJ1-4): NAGVMQNPRHLVRRRGQEARLRCSPMKGHSHVYWYRQLPEEGLKFMVYLQKENIIDESGMPKERFSAEFPKEGPSILRIQQVVRGDSAAYFCASSRTGASTNEKLFFGSGTQLSVL.

This rearrangement joins TRBV15 to TRBJ2-1, with 7 bases that match TRBD2. The J segment lost 4 bases and the V segment lost 5 bases, leaving 14 bases of the junction unmatched. The CDR3 is made up of 17 amino acids. From germline, CDR1 is LNHNV and CDR2 YYDKDF (reference sequence). CDR3: CATSGSLGGRSYNEQFF. The CDR3 DNA sequence: TGTGCCACCAGCGGATCCTTGGGGGGGAGGTCTTACAATGAGCAGTTCTTC.

The rearrangement joins TRBV7-9 to TRBJ2-3; D might be TRBD1 (6 bases). Germline loops: CDR1 SEHNR, CDR2 FQNEAQ (reference sequence). The CDR3 contains 15 residues. The ends were cut back, 2 bases at V and 5 bases at J, with 14 bases in the middle. CDR3 sequence: CASSLSMGARDTQYF. DNA of the CDR3: TGTGCCAGCAGCTTATCGATGGGGGCTAGAGATACGCAGTATTTT.

The chain uses TRBV5-5 and TRBJ2-7, with TRBD1 identical over 9 bases. With V trimmed by 0 bases and J by 3 bases, 4 bases remained unmatched. Germline V CDR1 and CDR2: SGHKS, YYEKEE (reference sequence). The CDR3 has 15 amino acids. DNA for the CDR3: TGTGCCAGCAGCTTGGCCGGGACAGGGAACTACGAGCAGTACTTC. The encoded protein is CASSLAGTGNYEQYF.

V is TRBV28 and J is TRBJ1-4, with TRBD1 matching over 7 bases. The CDR3 extends over 16 amino acids. Trimming at V came to 6 bases and at J to 8 bases, leaving 15 bases not matched to a gene. Germline lookup yields CDR1 MDHEN and CDR2 SYDVKM. The CDR3 spells CASSRGTELMKEKLFF. The CDR3 DNA reads as TGTGCCAGCAGCCGAGGGACAGAGCTAATGAAGGAAAAACTGTTTTTT.

The rearrangement links TRBV2 to TRBJ1-5, with D perhaps matching TRBD1 (5 bases). The CDR3 has 16 amino acids. V was pared by 4 bases and J by 4 bases, with 17 bases between. Germline CDR1 reads SNHLY; CDR2 reads FYNNEI. CDR3 sequence (DNA): TGTGCCAGCAGTGGGGTCGCAGGGTTAGGGAATCAGCCCCAGCATTTT. As protein: CASSGVAGLGNQPQHF.

The rearrangement links TRBV19 to TRBJ1-1; the match to TRBD1 covers 7 bases. Germline lookup yields CDR1 LNHDA and CDR2 SQIVND (reference sequence). V shed 7 bases and J 4 bases; nucleotides not matched to a gene: 15. CDR3 length equals 16 residues. DNA for the CDR3: TGTGCCAGTATCCATACCTCAGGGGGAAGGAGCACTGAAGCTTTCTTT. Amino acid sequence: CASIHTSGGRSTEAFF.

The chain has TRBV30 and TRBJ2-2, with a possible D match to TRBD2 (5 bases). This CDR3 region has 15 residues. Deletions cut 4 bases from V and 4 bases from J, with 16 bases between. The germline gives CDR1 GTSNPN, CDR2 SVGIG (reference sequence). The chain's CDR3 is CAWTPLATSTGELFF. The CDR3 DNA reads TGTGCCTGGACCCCTTTAGCGACTTCCACCGGGGAGCTGTTTTTT.

This sequence joins TRBV12-3 or TRBV12-4 and TRBJ2-3, with TRBD1 as a possible D gene (6 bases). The CDR3 has 13 amino acids. Trimming stripped 0 bases from V and 6 bases from J, with 7 bases between. CDR3 coding DNA: TGTGCCAGCAGTTTAGCGGGACATGATACGCAGTATTTT. Amino acid sequence: CASSLAGHDTQYF.

The V gene is TRBV7-2, the J gene TRBJ1-3, with 8 positions matching TRBD1. The V segment lost 3 bases and the J segment 3 bases; nucleotides outside the gene matches: 16. The CDR3 contains 19 residues. Germline V gene data show CDR1 as SGHTA and CDR2 as FQGNSA. The CDR3 reads CASSFLGLIQGASGNTIYF. The CDR3 DNA is TGTGCCAGCAGCTTTTTGGGGCTAATCCAGGGGGCTAGTGGAAACACCATATATTTT.

This clone is a singleton in its sample. CDR3 region: CASSLSAGSYTGELFF. CDR3 sequence (DNA): TGTGCCAGCAGCTTGAGTGCAGGGTCGTATACCGGGGAGCTGTTTTTT. The V gene is TRBV5-5, the J gene TRBJ2-2; a possible D gene is TRBD1 (5 bases). V gave up 1 base and J gave up 5 bases, with 15 bases separating them. CDR3 size: 16 residues. The germline V gene encodes CDR1 SGHKS and CDR2 YYEKEE (reference sequence).

CDR3 loop: CAISERRYEQYF. CDR3 nucleotides: TGTGCCATCAGTGAGCGGAGGTACGAGCAGTACTTC. The V gene is TRBV10-3, the J gene TRBJ2-7; TRBD2 might be the D (5 bases). V lost 2 bases, J lost 4 bases, and 6 bases lay in between. This CDR3 has 12 amino acids. Germline V lookup: CDR1 ENHRY, CDR2 SYGVKD.

This sequence joins TRBV7-9 and TRBJ2-1; 7 bases fit TRBD1. The CDR3 is 15 residues long. The ends lost 4 bases at V and 8 bases at J; junction bases unmatched: 11. Germline V gives CDR1 SEHNR, CDR2 FQNEAQ (reference sequence). In DNA, the CDR3 is TGTGCCAGCAGCTCGGGACAGACTAACAATGATGAGCAGTTCTTC. Translating gives CASSSGQTNNDEQFF.

V gene TRBV10-2 combines with J gene TRBJ1-1; D possibly corresponds to TRBD1 (6 bases). The CDR3 consists of 15 residues. CDR1 and CDR2 (germline): WSHSY, SAAADI. V lost 1 base to trimming and J lost 3 bases, with 12 bases between them. The CDR3: CASSELLGAYTEAFF. CDR3 nucleotides: TGCGCCAGCAGTGAGTTGTTGGGGGCGTACACTGAAGCTTTCTTT.